This TCR beta chain was sequenced in a study of tumor-infiltrating lymphocytes in primary liver carcinoma. The wider study: Donors underwent surgery for histopathologically diagnosed primary liver carcinoma.

Out of unsorted whole blood came the blood RNA, and germline DNA was extracted as well. Prior to the surgical procedure, around 4.3 milliliters of peripheral blood were collected. The V and J ends lost 2 bases and 0 bases, in that order; junction bases with no gene match: 8. Germline-derived CDR1 and CDR2 are MNHNY and SVGAGI (reference sequence). The CDR3 is 17 residues long. The authors made TCR beta cDNA from 400 to 550 ng total RNA with a constant-region primer. Slightly modified ARM-PCR served as the procedure for the TCR beta libraries. These libraries came from three rounds of nested multiplex PCR. In the first two PCR rounds, TRBV1-TRBV30 forward primers were paired with a C-beta reverse primer, and each round lasted roughly 9 cycles. TCRdb re-derived calls from the multiplex PCR reads in MiXCR, one entry per CDR3 protein. The sample carries 300,000 to 350,000 distinct CDR3 sequences, around 60% recorded once.

Whole-study results and caveats: Relative to blood, tumors carried a significantly larger fraction of the repertoire in their top 250 clones (p = 0.039). Tumor-adjacent and tumor-blood pairs overlapped less than tumor region pairs did.

Comments on this clonotype: Its antigen is unidentified. It may be a read error: a sequence one base away is much more abundant. The CDR3 end shows no conserved phenylalanine or tryptophan, and so a read error is likely.

The sequencing sample was made of peripheral blood. The sequence was collected from a middle-aged man with primary liver carcinoma and hepatitis B virus infection. The genes are TRBV6-6 and TRBJ2-7, with 9 bases identical to TRBD2. CDR3 residues: CASSYSPLAGSSYEQYL. The CDR3, as DNA: TGTGCCAGCAGTTACAGCCCGCTAGCGGGGAGCTCCTACGAGCAGTACTTA.